This TCR beta chain is drawn from a study of cytomegalovirus exposure and HLA in healthy donors. Primers: 60 Vbeta forward and 13 Jbeta reverse. Repertoires were generated with immunoSEQ multiplex PCR, while TCRdb's copy carries only in-frame clones and drops some. This table has some 180,000 clones, around a tenth appearing once. The CDR3 extends over 16 amino acids. CDR1 and CDR2 (germline): LNHNV, YYDKDF (reference sequence). Unmatched junction bases numbered 9, after V lost 3 bases and J lost 3 bases. V gene TRBV15 combines with J gene TRBJ2-7; TRBD1 matches 9 bases. The receptor comes from a woman between 25 and 40 years old in good health and CMV-seropositive. Sequencing was performed on PBMCs. The CDR3 reads CATSRGGGTGSYEQYF. The CDR3 bases are TGTGCCACCAGCAGGGGGGGAGGGACAGGGAGCTACGAGCAGTACTTC.